This TCR beta chain derives from a study of blood T cell repertoires in COVID-19. Using immunoSEQ multiplex PCR, the repertoire was profiled, and TCRdb retains in-frame clones only, with some absent. The sample includes 180,000 or so clones, 70% to 80% of them seen just once. Germline V lookup: CDR1 SGHVS, CDR2 FQNEAQ. Trimming left V 1 base short and J 6 bases short, with 12 bases between. The CDR3 loop spans 15 amino acids. This sequence originates from a man aged 60 to 75 who had been exposed to COVID-19. The chain links TRBV7-8 to TRBJ1-4; D ambiguous. What was sequenced was PBMCs or T cells enriched from blood (not recorded which). In nucleotides, the CDR3 is TGTGCCAGCAGCTTAGGACCGGTCCGGGATGAAAAACTGTTTTTT. Translation: CASSLGPVRDEKLFF.